Presented here are 10 T cell receptor beta chains from one specimen sequenced in a study of blood T cell repertoires in COVID-19. Clones were sequenced by immunoSEQ multiplex PCR, and TCRdb holds only the in-frame ones, with some missing. This sample has 200,000 to 250,000 clones, with 84% found just once. The sequenced material came from peripheral blood. The receptors here all came from a woman between 55 and 75 years old with acute or convalescent COVID-19.

The chain has TRBV15 and TRBJ1-2; 11 bases align to TRBD1. Per germline, CDR1 LNHNV and CDR2 YYDKDF (reference sequence). The CDR3 runs to 14 residues. The V and J ends lost 5 bases and 7 bases, in that order; junction bases with no gene match: 6. This chain's CDR3 is CATSPGQGAFGYTF. In DNA form, the CDR3 reads TGTGCCACCAGCCCTGGACAGGGGGCGTTTGGCTACACCTTC.

The J gene is TRBJ2-1, the V gene TRBV4-2, with 9 bases that match TRBD2. Germline V gene data show CDR1 as LGHNA and CDR2 as YNFKEQ. V was clipped by 1 base and J by 5 bases; unmatched bases: 3. This CDR3 contains 15 residues. Here the CDR3 reads CASSQGGGANNEQFF. CDR3 coding DNA: TGTGCCAGCAGCCAAGGCGGGGGGGCGAACAATGAGCAGTTCTTC.

The chain carries TRBV5-8 and TRBJ1-3; 9 positions match TRBD1. Trimming took 6 bases from V and 4 from J; bases not matched to a gene: 5. The CDR3 has 14 amino acids. Germline-derived CDR1 and CDR2 are SGHTS and YDEGEE. CDR3 in amino acids: CASKHRGPGNTIYF. In DNA form, the CDR3 reads TGTGCCAGCAAACACAGGGGGCCCGGAAACACCATATATTTT.

The chain links TRBV6-5 to TRBJ1-2, with 7 bases aligning to TRBD1. Per the germline V gene, CDR1 is MNHEY and CDR2 is SVGAGI. V lost 2 bases, J lost 1 base, and 7 bases stayed unmatched. This CDR3 has 16 residues. The CDR3 spells CASSYGPGQNNYGYTF. The CDR3 coding sequence is TGTGCCAGCAGTTACGGCCCGGGACAGAATAACTATGGCTACACCTTC.

This clone is medium-sized by share. This sequence joins TRBV13 and TRBJ1-1; D is ambiguous. Germline V gene sequence: CDR1 PRHDT, CDR2 FYEKMQ (reference sequence). The CDR3 loop spans 14 amino acids. V lost 7 bases to trimming and J lost 1 base, with 13 bases between them. CDR3 loop: CASTIEGENTEAFF. CDR3 coding DNA: TGTGCCAGCACGATAGAAGGAGAGAACACTGAAGCTTTCTTT.

In its sample, this clone was seen a few times. The chain joins TRBV2 to TRBJ1-1; 7 nucleotides agree with TRBD1. There are 16 residues in the CDR3. Germline CDR1 SNHLY, CDR2 FYNNEI. Losses at the gene ends were 4 bases for V and 5 bases for J; bases not matched to a gene: 13. CDR3 amino acids: CASSVGTVLSRTEAFF. The CDR3 nucleotides are TGTGCCAGCAGTGTCGGGACAGTTTTATCCCGAACTGAAGCTTTCTTT.

V and J are TRBV6-5 and TRBJ2-3; 10 bases map to TRBD2. Per the germline V gene, CDR1 is MNHEY and CDR2 is SVGAGI. This CDR3 comprises 15 residues. The J segment lost 5 bases and the V segment lost 6 bases, leaving 8 bases of the junction unmatched. The CDR3 spells CASSAASGGRDTQYF. CDR3 sequence (DNA): TGTGCCAGCAGCGCTGCTAGCGGGGGACGAGATACGCAGTATTTT.

V usage is TRBV19 and J usage is TRBJ2-1, with 8 positions matching TRBD2. CDR1 LNHDA and CDR2 SQIVND come from the germline V gene (reference sequence). CDR3 length: 14 amino acids. V shed 5 bases, J shed 7 bases, and the junction held 7 bases outside the gene matches. CDR3 DNA sequence: TGTGCCAGTAGTGACCGGGGGGGCTTGAATGAGCAGTTCTTC. This encodes CASSDRGGLNEQFF.

This clone was picked up many times. The rearrangement uses TRBV5-4 and TRBJ2-7; 7 bases agree with TRBD1. The CDR3 length is 14 residues. Trimming cost V 4 bases and J 3 bases; bases outside gene matches: 7. The germline CDR1 and CDR2 sequences are SGHNT and YYREEE (reference sequence). CDR3 sequence: CASSPDRVGYEQYF. The CDR3 DNA reads TGTGCCAGCAGCCCCGACAGGGTCGGCTACGAGCAGTACTTC.

This clone was picked up one time. The chain couples TRBV29-1 to TRBJ2-2; the D gene is possibly TRBD2 (6 bases). The CDR3 consists of 17 residues. Trimming took 5 bases from V and 0 from J, leaving 19 bases between them. Germline V gene lookup returns CDR1 SQVTM and CDR2 ANQGSEA. CDR3 DNA: TGCAGCGTTATGGCCCGGGGAGGTCCCGCGAACACCGGGGAGCTGTTTTTT. Its translation: CSVMARGGPANTGELFF.